These 28 T cell receptor beta chains were sequenced from one sample in a study of blood T cell repertoires in COVID-19. Assay: immunoSEQ multiplex PCR; the TCRdb copy retains only in-frame clones and omits some. Of roughly 340,000 clones listed, more than 75% were seen once; the top ten hold approximately 1.9%. The source material was PBMCs or T cells enriched from blood (not recorded which). These receptors came from a middle-aged man in a cohort exposed to, infected with or recovered from COVID-19 (not recorded which).

The chain has TRBV24-1 and TRBJ1-5; TRBD1 is a possible D gene (5 bases). Germline V gene sequence: CDR1 KGHDR, CDR2 SFDVKD. This CDR3 contains 15 residues. V shed 5 bases and J shed 7 bases, with 17 bases lying between them. The CDR3 DNA reads as TGTGCCACCAGTGCCCACGGAGGGAGGGGACAGCCCCAGCATTTT. Its translation is CATSAHGGRGQPQHF.

V is TRBV19 and J is TRBJ1-2; 7 bases line up with TRBD1. V gave up 9 bases and J gave up 7 bases; unmatched junction bases: 5. This CDR3 has 11 residues. The germline V gene encodes CDR1 LNHDA and CDR2 SQIVND (reference sequence). DNA of the CDR3: TGTGCCAGCTCGACAGGGTTTGGCTACACCTTC. Translating it yields CASSTGFGYTF.

V and J are TRBV2 and TRBJ1-2, with D perhaps matching TRBD1 (5 bases). Germline V gene lookup returns CDR1 SNHLY and CDR2 FYNNEI. This CDR3 is built from 15 residues. Between the trimmed V and J ends, which lost 5 bases and 0 bases, there was a span of 13 bases. The CDR3: CASSQSGIANYGYTF. The CDR3 coding sequence is TGTGCCAGCAGTCAATCAGGGATAGCTAACTATGGCTACACCTTC.

J is TRBJ2-3 and V is TRBV28; 7 bases agree with TRBD2. The germline V gene has CDR1 MDHEN and CDR2 SYDVKM. V shed 5 bases and J 5 bases; nucleotides not matched to a gene: 7. The CDR3 totals 14 residues. Here the CDR3 reads CASSPGDYRDTQYF. CDR3 sequence (DNA): TGTGCCAGCAGTCCGGGGGACTACCGAGATACGCAGTATTTT.

The rearrangement joins TRBV4-2 to TRBJ2-2, with 9 nucleotides matching TRBD2. This CDR3 contains 21 residues. CDR1 is LGHNA, CDR2 YNFKEQ, per germline. After removal of 1 base from V and 6 bases from J, the junction contained 21 bases not matched to a gene. CDR3 nucleotides: TGTGCCAGCAGCCAAGGCGGGCTAGCGGGATGGAGAGGGGAAAACGCCGGGGAGCTGTTTTTT. Encoded protein: CASSQGGLAGWRGENAGELFF.

V gene TRBV4-2 combines with J gene TRBJ2-1, with 11 bases fitting TRBD2. The CDR3 runs 16 residues. The J segment lost 7 bases and the V segment lost 0 bases, leaving 5 bases of the junction unmatched. Germline V gene data show CDR1 as LGHNA and CDR2 as YNFKEQ. CDR3 bases: TGTGCCAGCAGCCAAGATAGCGGGAGGGCCGTAAATGAGCAGTTCTTC. Its protein product is CASSQDSGRAVNEQFF.

The chain carries TRBV6-5 and TRBJ1-1; 9 bases line up with TRBD1. Germline V gene data show CDR1 as MNHEY and CDR2 as SVGAGI. This CDR3 has 14 amino acids. With V trimmed by 5 bases and J by 1 base, 2 bases remained unmatched. For the CDR3, the DNA is TGTGCCAGCAGTAAGGGACAGGGGAACACTGAAGCTTTCTTT. As protein: CASSKGQGNTEAFF.

The rearrangement joins TRBV3-1 (or the pseudogene TRBV3-2) to TRBJ2-5; TRBD1 agrees at 8 bases. The CDR3 has 13 amino acids. The junction had 3 bases not matched to a gene; V was cut back by 4 bases and J by 5 bases. CDR1 is LGHDT, CDR2 YNNKEL, per germline (reference sequence). The CDR3 reads CASSPWTGETQYF. The CDR3 region has the DNA TGTGCCAGCAGCCCTTGGACAGGGGAGACCCAGTACTTC.

The gene calls are TRBV6-1 and TRBJ2-1; D is possibly TRBD2 (6 bases). The CDR3 length is 16 residues. Trimming removed 3 bases from V and 0 bases from J, with 12 bases in between. In germline, CDR1 is MNHNS, CDR2 SASEGT. CDR3 residues: CASSDRLVSSYNEQFF. In nucleotides, the CDR3 is TGTGCCAGCAGTGATAGACTAGTAAGCTCCTACAATGAGCAGTTCTTC.

The chain employs TRBV2 and TRBJ1-1; 7 nucleotides agree with TRBD1. This CDR3 region has 14 residues. The junction had 9 bases not matched to a gene; V was cut back by 6 bases and J by 5 bases. Germline V gene data show CDR1 as SNHLY and CDR2 as FYNNEI. CDR3 nucleotides: TGTGCCAGCAGGACGATACAGGGGAGGACTGAAGCTTTCTTT. It codes for CASRTIQGRTEAFF.

The chain joins TRBV3-1 (or the pseudogene TRBV3-2) to TRBJ1-2, with D possibly TRBD1 on 5 matching bases. Germline CDR1 and CDR2: LGHDT and YNNKEL (reference sequence). CDR3 length: 15 amino acids. Between the trimmed V and J ends, which lost 2 bases and 4 bases, there was a span of 14 bases. CDR3 nucleotides: TGTGCCAGCAGCCAACCCTCCAGGGAAGGCTATGGCTACACCTTC. It is translated as CASSQPSREGYGYTF.

The chain carries TRBV5-4 and TRBJ1-2, with 11 bases identical to TRBD1. The germline V gene has CDR1 SGHNT and CDR2 YYREEE (reference sequence). CDR3 length equals 16 residues. The V gene end was trimmed by 3 bases and the J gene end by 4 bases; junction bases not matched to a gene: 8. For the CDR3, the DNA is TGTGCCAGCAGCTGGGGACAGGGGGGAAGGGGCTATGGCTACACCTTC. Its translation is CASSWGQGGRGYGYTF.

The chain uses TRBV5-5 and TRBJ2-7; TRBD1 matches 7 bases. Germline assignment: CDR1 SGHKS and CDR2 YYEKEE (reference sequence). The junction had 9 bases not matched to a gene; V was cut back by 0 bases and J by 3 bases. The CDR3 covers 16 residues. In nucleotides, the CDR3 is TGTGCCAGCAGCTTGGGACAGGGAAAAAGGAGCTACGAGCAGTACTTC. Translation: CASSLGQGKRSYEQYF.

This clone appeared a few times. CDR3 loop: CASRAPLGRPNTQYF. The DNA for the CDR3 is TGTGCCAGCAGGGCCCCGTTGGGCCGCCCGAATACGCAGTATTTT. V is TRBV6-5 and J is TRBJ2-3; D gene uncertain. V was shortened by 6 bases and J by 7 bases, with 20 bases between the two germline ends. The germline CDR1 and CDR2 sequences are MNHEY and SVGAGI. The CDR3 loop spans 15 amino acids.

This chain links TRBV20-1 with TRBJ1-2, with D possibly TRBD1 on 5 matching bases. Per the germline V gene, CDR1 is DFQATT and CDR2 is SNEGSKA (reference sequence). This CDR3 has 14 residues. The V end lost 3 bases, the J end lost 3 bases, and 14 bases lay between the germline ends. The CDR3, as DNA: TGCAGTGCTAGTGGCTTAGGGGCAGACTATGGCTACACCTTC. Protein: CSASGLGADYGYTF.

The V call is TRBV7-9, the J call TRBJ1-6; D gene ambiguous. V was cut by 2 bases and J by 8 bases, with 7 bases left in between. Germline CDR1 reads SEHNR; CDR2 reads FQNEAQ (reference sequence). CDR3 length: 13 amino acids. This chain's CDR3 is CASSLLAYSPLHF. CDR3 nucleotide sequence: TGTGCCAGCAGCTTATTGGCTTATTCACCCCTCCACTTT.

The rearrangement links TRBV18 to TRBJ1-2, with 8 bases that match TRBD1. V dropped 0 bases and J dropped 6; count of bases not matched to a gene: 6. Germline V lookup: CDR1 KGHSH, CDR2 LQKENI. CDR3 length equals 15 residues. This CDR3 is CASSPPYTRGHGYTF. The CDR3 nucleotides read TGTGCCAGCTCACCACCATATACCAGGGGGCATGGCTACACCTTC.

V gene TRBV10-2 combines with J gene TRBJ1-1; 7 nucleotides align to TRBD1. V was clipped by 6 bases and J by 1 base; unmatched bases: 5. The CDR3 has 14 residues. Germline V CDR1 and CDR2: WSHSY, SAAADI. The CDR3 sequence: CASRDRTGNTEAFF. CDR3 nucleotide sequence: TGCGCCAGCAGGGACAGGACGGGGAACACTGAAGCTTTCTTT.

The chain recombines TRBV10-3 with TRBJ1-1; D perhaps matches TRBD1 (5 bases). V dropped 0 bases and J dropped 4 bases, with 6 bases sitting between them. CDR1 and CDR2 from the germline V gene are ENHRY and SYGVKD. The CDR3 covers 13 residues. The CDR3 loop reads CAISESQGTEAFF. The CDR3 DNA follows: TGTGCCATCAGTGAGTCTCAGGGCACTGAAGCTTTCTTT.

A single count supports this clone. The CDR3 here is CASSSGAGGYTF. CDR3 coding DNA: TGTGCCAGCAGCTCAGGCGCCGGAGGCTACACCTTC. The rearrangement links TRBV3-1 (or the pseudogene TRBV3-2) to TRBJ1-2; D call uncertain. V shed 5 bases and J shed 8 bases, with 12 bases lying between them. The germline CDR1 and CDR2 sequences are LGHDT and YNNKEL (reference sequence). The CDR3 sequence is 12 residues long.

On this clone itself: Other nucleotide sequences from this sample produce the same CDR3. The genes are TRBV5-1 and TRBJ2-2; possible D gene TRBD2, 6 bases. The germline gives CDR1 SGHRS, CDR2 YFSETQ. The CDR3 contains 15 residues. Trimming took off 1 base at V and 2 bases at J, with 9 bases between the two ends. The CDR3 coding sequence is TGCGCCAGCAGCTTGTTCGGGAGTAACACCGGGGAGCTGTTTTTT. Protein product: CASSLFGSNTGELFF.

The rearrangement links TRBV14 to TRBJ1-1; the D is unclear. V dropped 2 bases and J dropped 1 base, with 8 bases sitting between them. The CDR3 length is 14 residues. CDR1 and CDR2 from the germline V gene are SGHDN and FVKESK. The CDR3 sequence: CASSQRTGNTEAFF. DNA for the CDR3: TGTGCCAGCAGCCAAAGAACTGGGAACACTGAAGCTTTCTTT.

This clone is a singleton in its sample. V and J are TRBV6-5 and TRBJ1-3, with TRBD1 as a possible D gene (5 bases). CDR1 is MNHEY and CDR2 is SVGAGI in the germline V gene. The V end was cut by 2 bases, the J end by 8 bases, with 13 bases between. The CDR3 totals 14 residues. The CDR3 region is CASSYARGGDTIYF. CDR3 coding DNA: TGTGCCAGCAGTTACGCTAGGGGAGGTGACACCATATATTTT.

This clone was counted a single time. The genes are TRBV28 and TRBJ1-4; possible D gene TRBD1, 5 bases. Germline values: CDR1 MDHEN, CDR2 SYDVKM. The CDR3 loop spans 15 amino acids. V was clipped by 4 bases and J by 6 bases, with 15 bases between them. This chain's CDR3 is CASSSGSEGHEKLFF. The CDR3 coding sequence is TGTGCCAGCAGTTCAGGGTCGGAGGGGCATGAAAAACTGTTTTTT. The full variable domain, in which reference TRBV28 and TRBJ1-4 provide the parts outside the CDR3, is DVKVTQSSRYLVKRTGEKVFLECVQDMDHENMFWYRQDPGLGLRLIYFSYDVKMKEKGDIPEGYSVSREKKERFSLILESASTNQTSMYLCASSSGSEGHEKLFFGSGTQLSVL.

The chain combines TRBV5-1 with TRBJ1-2, with D possibly matching TRBD1 (5 bases). The V and J ends lost 1 base and 8 bases respectively, with 12 bases between them. The germline V gene encodes CDR1 SGHRS and CDR2 YFSETQ. This CDR3 is 13 amino acids long. CDR3 sequence: CASSLSGSGGYTF. As DNA, the CDR3 is TGCGCCAGCAGCTTGTCAGGGTCCGGCGGCTACACCTTC.

This rearrangement joins TRBV7-2 to TRBJ2-2, with D unclear. The V end lost 0 bases, the J end lost 1 base, and 6 bases lay between the germline ends. CDR1 and CDR2 (germline): SGHTA, FQGNSA. The CDR3 is 15 amino acids. CDR3 nucleotide sequence: TGTGCCAGCAGCTTAGCGAGGTGGAACACCGGGGAGCTGTTTTTT. Translated: CASSLARWNTGELFF.

CDR3 residues: CATRGGPHEQYF. The DNA of the CDR3 is TGTGCCACGCGAGGGGGACCCCACGAGCAGTACTTC. The chain employs TRBV10-3 and TRBJ2-7; TRBD1 might be the D (6 bases). V was pared by 10 bases and J by 5 bases, with 15 bases between. CDR1 ENHRY and CDR2 SYGVKD come from the germline V gene. The CDR3 is made up of 12 amino acids.

The chain employs TRBV18 and TRBJ2-6; 7 nucleotides line up with TRBD2. J was trimmed by 0 bases and V by 2 bases; bases with no gene match: 7. The CDR3 consists of 18 residues. The germline CDR1 and CDR2 sequences are KGHSH and LQKENI. This CDR3 is CASSPGRGPRSGANVLTF. The CDR3 region has the DNA TGTGCCAGCTCACCAGGGAGGGGACCCCGCTCTGGGGCCAACGTCCTGACTTTC.